This is a list of T cell receptor beta chains from one sample in a study of Graves' ophthalmopathy and Graves' hyperthyroidism. TCRdb used MiXCR to reprocess the multiplex PCR reads, holding one entry per CDR3 protein. The sample includes some 1.1 million distinct CDR3 sequences, roughly two fifths of them seen just once. Sample: peripheral blood or thyroid tissue (not recorded which). Source of these receptors: an adult man with Graves' hyperthyroidism. Both conserved end residues are part of each CDR3. The D gene is left open where the match is weak. Not every row has a clone size; where given, it reads once, few, many or a size class.

NA	TRBJ1-2	TRBV10-3	TRBD1	TGTGCCATCAGGGAAGAGGGGGAGGGGGCGCATGGCTACACCTTC	CAIREEGEGAHGYTF
many	TRBJ1-2	TRBV4-1	NA	TGCGCCAGCAGCCCACAGGGAATGTTCGGTGGCTACACCTTC	CASSPQGMFGGYTF
NA	TRBJ1-4	TRBV6-5	NA	TGTGCCAGCAGTTACTCTGAAGGGTCGGGAGAAAAACTGTTTTTT	CASSYSEGSGEKLFF
NA	TRBJ2-7	TRBV7-8	NA	TGTGCCAGCAGCTCGACAAAGGGTTTGTGGGACGAGCAGTACTTC	CASSSTKGLWDEQYF
many	TRBJ1-5	TRBV10-2	NA	TGCGCCAGCAGTGAGCTGCGGAGCACCGATCAGCCCCAGCATTTT	CASSELRSTDQPQHF
few	TRBJ1-5	TRBV20-1	TRBD1	TGCAGTGCTAGAGTTTTAATACAGGGGCTGTATAGCAATCAGCCCCAGCATTTT	CSARVLIQGLYSNQPQHF
NA	TRBJ2-6	TRBV7-9	TRBD2	TGTGCCAGCAGCCCCGGCCCACTAGCGGGAGGAGAGGCCAACGTCCTGACTTTC	CASSPGPLAGGEANVLTF
many	TRBJ2-7	TRBV7-9	NA	TGCGCCAGCAGCCAAGAAGCGGGCTCGTCCTACGAGCAGTACTTC	CASSQEAGSSYEQYF
NA	TRBJ1-1	TRBV7-9	NA	TGTGCCAGCAGCACCCGGGACCCCCAGAACACTGAAGCTTTCTTT	CASSTRDPQNTEAFF
NA	TRBJ1-1	TRBV15	TRBD1	TGTGCTAGTTGGGACAGTTTGAACACTGAAGCTTTCTTT	CASWDSLNTEAFF
NA	TRBJ1-5	TRBV25-1	NA	TGTGCCAGTACGTATGGCAATCAGACCCAGCATTTT	CASTYGNQTQHF
many	TRBJ1-4	TRBV12-3/TRBV12-4	NA	TGTGCCAGCAGTCAGTCAGGAAATGAAAAACTGTTTTTT	CASSQSGNEKLFF
NA	TRBJ2-7	TRBV29-1	NA	TGCAGCGTTTCTTTGGGGCGCAGTATAAGCTCCTACGAGCAGTACTTC	CSVSLGRSISSYEQYF
NA	TRBJ1-5	TRBV12-3/TRBV12-4	NA	TGTGCCAGCAGTTTAATGGGGGGCCAGCCCCAGCATTTT	CASSLMGGQPQHF
NA	TRBJ2-3	TRBV10-3	TRBD1	TGTGCCATCATTACAGGGGACGCAGATACGCAGTATTTT	CAIITGDADTQYF
NA	TRBJ1-1	TRBV25-1	NA	TGTACCAGCAGTGTTCGGAACACTGAAGCTTTCTTT	CTSSVRNTEAFF
few	TRBJ1-2	TRBV12-3/TRBV12-4	TRBD1	TGTGCCAGCAGTTTCAGACAGGGTTTCTGGGGCTACACCTTC	CASSFRQGFWGYTF
once	TRBJ2-5	TRBV7-9	TRBD2	TGTGCCAGGAGCTTCTCCGCGGGGGGGCAAGAGACCCAGTACTTC	CARSFSAGGQETQYF
many	TRBJ1-6	TRBV7-9	TRBD1	TGTGCCAGCAGCCGGGGACAGCAAAATTCACCCCTCCACTTT	CASSRGQQNSPLHF
NA	TRBJ1-6	TRBV12-3/TRBV12-4	NA	TGTGCCACCAGTAGCTCCTATAATTCACCCCTCCACTTT	CATSSSYNSPLHF